Listed below are T cell receptor beta chains from one sample, sequenced in a study of T-cell memory formation after mild COVID-19. One entry per CDR3 protein results from TCRdb running MiXCR on the 5' RACE reads. Altogether about 350,000 distinct CDR3 sequences are present, roughly an eighth being singletons, with the ten largest covering over 20%. Source material: PBMCs or a T cell subset sorted from them (not recorded which). These receptors all come from a man between 18 and 35 years old who had mild COVID-19 (a few samples of this study predate the infection). Cell type and time point are not known. Each CDR3 is given with its conserved first and last residue. The D gene is left open where the match is weak. Size is stated for part of the rows, as once, few or many counts, or as a class when the clone is expanded.

d_gene: .
v_gene: TRBV15
abundance: .
j_gene: TRBJ1-4
CDR3aa: CATSRMGSEKLFF
CDR3nt: TGTGCCACCAGCAGAATGGGGAGTGAAAAACTGTTTTTT

d_gene: TRBD1
v_gene: TRBV3-1
abundance: .
j_gene: TRBJ2-4
CDR3aa: CASSPYYRGSDIQYF
CDR3nt: TGTGCCAGCAGCCCCTATTACAGGGGTAGCGACATTCAGTACTTC

d_gene: TRBD2
v_gene: TRBV7-9
abundance: few
j_gene: TRBJ2-5
CDR3aa: CASSARTSGGIETQYF
CDR3nt: TGTGCCAGCAGCGCCAGGACTAGCGGGGGGATAGAGACCCAGTACTTC

d_gene: .
v_gene: TRBV5-1
abundance: .
j_gene: TRBJ1-2
CDR3aa: CASSLVQGGDGYTF
CDR3nt: TGCGCCAGCAGCTTGGTCCAGGGTGGAGACGGCTACACCTTC

d_gene: .
v_gene: TRBV5-1
abundance: .
j_gene: TRBJ2-1
CDR3aa: CASSLRGVAGEQFF
CDR3nt: TGCGCCAGCAGCTTGAGAGGGGTCGCGGGGGAGCAGTTCTTC

d_gene: .
v_gene: TRBV6-2/TRBV6-3
abundance: .
j_gene: TRBJ2-5
CDR3aa: CASSSRSGGYF
CDR3nt: TGTGCCAGCAGTTCCAGATCCGGAGGGTACTTC

d_gene: .
v_gene: TRBV5-1
abundance: few
j_gene: TRBJ1-6
CDR3aa: CASSLTPGSDNSPLHF
CDR3nt: TGCGCCAGCAGCTTGACTCCAGGGAGCGATAATTCACCCCTCCACTTT

d_gene: TRBD1
v_gene: TRBV4-2
abundance: .
j_gene: TRBJ1-5
CDR3aa: CASSQAAQGRLQPQHF
CDR3nt: TGTGCCAGCAGCCAAGCCGCACAGGGGAGGCTACAGCCCCAGCATTTT

d_gene: .
v_gene: TRBV5-1
abundance: .
j_gene: TRBJ2-3
CDR3aa: CASSYTSGGIADTQYF
CDR3nt: TGCGCCAGCAGTTATACCTCCGGGGGTATCGCAGATACGCAGTATTTT

d_gene: .
v_gene: TRBV3-1
abundance: many
j_gene: TRBJ1-1
CDR3aa: CASSQGGNTEAFF
CDR3nt: TGTGCCAGCAGCCAGGGCGGGAACACTGAAGCTTTCTTT

d_gene: .
v_gene: TRBV12-3/TRBV12-4
abundance: .
j_gene: TRBJ1-5
CDR3aa: CASSLQDSNQPQHF
CDR3nt: TGTGCCAGCAGTTTGCAGGACAGCAATCAGCCCCAGCATTTT

d_gene: TRBD1
v_gene: TRBV10-3
abundance: .
j_gene: TRBJ1-2
CDR3aa: CAISWGTGQNYGYTF
CDR3nt: TGTGCCATCAGCTGGGGGACAGGGCAAAACTATGGCTACACCTTC

d_gene: TRBD1
v_gene: TRBV15
abundance: few
j_gene: TRBJ2-2
CDR3aa: CATSRVRAGGTGELFF
CDR3nt: TGTGCCACCAGCAGAGTTCGGGCAGGGGGTACCGGGGAGCTGTTTTTT

d_gene: .
v_gene: TRBV28
abundance: .
j_gene: TRBJ2-1
CDR3aa: CASRTTYNEQFF
CDR3nt: TGTGCCAGCAGGACCACTTACAATGAGCAGTTCTTC

d_gene: .
v_gene: TRBV5-5
abundance: few
j_gene: TRBJ1-3
CDR3aa: CASSLEGFSGNTIYF
CDR3nt: TGTGCCAGCAGCTTGGAAGGGTTCTCTGGAAACACCATATATTTT

d_gene: .
v_gene: TRBV14
abundance: .
j_gene: TRBJ2-7
CDR3aa: CASSQEFSSYPYEQYF
CDR3nt: TGTGCCAGCAGCCAAGAGTTTTCCTCTTACCCCTACGAGCAGTACTTC

d_gene: .
v_gene: TRBV4-1
abundance: .
j_gene: TRBJ2-3
CDR3aa: CASSPQGWSTDTQYF
CDR3nt: TGCGCCAGCAGCCCACAGGGTTGGAGCACAGATACGCAGTATTTT

d_gene: .
v_gene: TRBV10-2
abundance: few
j_gene: TRBJ1-5
CDR3aa: CASSEGTSPRPQHF
CDR3nt: TGCGCCAGCAGTGAGGGGACCTCTCCCCGGCCCCAGCATTTT

d_gene: TRBD1
v_gene: TRBV5-1
abundance: few
j_gene: TRBJ1-6
CDR3aa: CASSLVGGSNSPLHF
CDR3nt: TGCGCCAGCAGCTTGGTAGGGGGCTCAAATTCACCCCTCCACTTT

d_gene: .
v_gene: TRBV5-1
abundance: .
j_gene: TRBJ1-1
CDR3aa: CASSNESPNTEAFF
CDR3nt: TGCGCCAGCAGCAACGAGTCACCGAACACTGAAGCTTTCTTT

d_gene: .
v_gene: TRBV12-3/TRBV12-4
abundance: many
j_gene: TRBJ2-1
CDR3aa: CASSLAPRNNEQFF
CDR3nt: TGTGCCAGTAGCTTAGCCCCCAGGAACAATGAGCAGTTCTTC

d_gene: TRBD1
v_gene: TRBV7-3
abundance: .
j_gene: TRBJ2-1
CDR3aa: CASSLNRGDEQFF
CDR3nt: TGTGCCAGCAGCTTGAACAGGGGCGATGAGCAGTTCTTC

d_gene: .
v_gene: TRBV24-1
abundance: .
j_gene: TRBJ2-2
CDR3aa: CATSRRGNTGELFF
CDR3nt: TGTGCCACCAGCCGACGGGGGAACACCGGGGAGCTGTTTTTT

d_gene: .
v_gene: TRBV3-1
abundance: few
j_gene: TRBJ1-6
CDR3aa: CASSQDVRGFNSPLHF
CDR3nt: TGTGCCAGCAGCCAAGATGTGAGAGGGTTCAATTCACCCCTCCACTTT

d_gene: .
v_gene: TRBV20-1
abundance: .
j_gene: TRBJ2-5
CDR3aa: CSASVPYTRETQYF
CDR3nt: TGCAGTGCTAGTGTCCCCTACACCAGAGAGACCCAGTACTTC

d_gene: .
v_gene: TRBV12-3/TRBV12-4
abundance: few
j_gene: TRBJ1-2
CDR3aa: CASSLTGHYGYTF
CDR3nt: TGTGCCAGCAGTTTAACCGGTCACTATGGCTACACCTTC

d_gene: TRBD1
v_gene: TRBV7-3
abundance: many
j_gene: TRBJ2-6
CDR3aa: CASSRDRSGANVLTF
CDR3nt: TGTGCCAGCAGTCGGGACAGGTCTGGGGCCAACGTCCTGACTTTC

d_gene: TRBD2
v_gene: TRBV12-3/TRBV12-4
abundance: few
j_gene: TRBJ2-5
CDR3aa: CASRIGLAGANQETQYF
CDR3nt: TGTGCCAGCAGAATCGGACTAGCGGGGGCCAATCAAGAGACCCAGTACTTC

d_gene: .
v_gene: TRBV4-1
abundance: .
j_gene: TRBJ2-1
CDR3aa: CASSPPSDYEQFF
CDR3nt: TGCGCCAGCAGCCCCCCTAGCGATTATGAGCAGTTCTTC

d_gene: .
v_gene: TRBV7-9
abundance: many
j_gene: TRBJ2-2
CDR3aa: CASSYTGGSGELFF
CDR3nt: TGTGCCAGCAGCTACACCGGGGGATCCGGGGAGCTGTTTTTT

d_gene: .
v_gene: TRBV19
abundance: .
j_gene: TRBJ1-1
CDR3aa: CAIRQRMTEAFF
CDR3nt: TGTGCCATCAGACAGAGGATGACTGAAGCTTTCTTT

d_gene: .
v_gene: TRBV27
abundance: few
j_gene: TRBJ1-6
CDR3aa: CASSLFPSSYNSPLHF
CDR3nt: TGTGCCAGCAGTTTATTCCCGAGTTCCTATAATTCACCCCTCCACTTT

d_gene: TRBD1
v_gene: TRBV6-5
abundance: few
j_gene: TRBJ2-5
CDR3aa: CASSYDRGEETQYF
CDR3nt: TGTGCCAGCAGCTACGACAGGGGAGAAGAGACCCAGTACTTC

d_gene: .
v_gene: TRBV20-1
abundance: few
j_gene: TRBJ1-2
CDR3aa: CSARDRAHGYTF
CDR3nt: TGCAGTGCTAGAGACAGGGCCCATGGCTACACCTTC

d_gene: .
v_gene: TRBV7-6
abundance: .
j_gene: TRBJ1-1
CDR3aa: CASSPRGIAPNTEAFF
CDR3nt: TGTGCCAGCAGCCCCCGTGGTATTGCCCCGAACACTGAAGCTTTCTTT

d_gene: TRBD1
v_gene: TRBV3-1
abundance: many
j_gene: TRBJ2-4
CDR3aa: CASSQDGTGVNIQYF
CDR3nt: TGTGCCAGCAGCCAAGACGGGACAGGAGTTAACATTCAGTACTTC

d_gene: .
v_gene: TRBV6-1
abundance: .
j_gene: TRBJ1-2
CDR3aa: CATARGVANYGYTF
CDR3nt: TGTGCCACGGCTAGGGGAGTGGCTAACTATGGCTACACCTTC

d_gene: TRBD1
v_gene: TRBV7-8
abundance: few
j_gene: TRBJ1-3
CDR3aa: CASSLMGQGSGNTIYF
CDR3nt: TGTGCCAGCAGCTTAATGGGACAGGGGAGTGGAAACACCATATATTTT

d_gene: .
v_gene: TRBV9
abundance: few
j_gene: TRBJ1-5
CDR3aa: CASSRQPYSNQPQHF
CDR3nt: TGTGCCAGCAGCCGACAGCCCTATAGCAATCAGCCCCAGCATTTT

d_gene: .
v_gene: TRBV13
abundance: few
j_gene: TRBJ1-2
CDR3aa: CASSPRTVRGSGYTF
CDR3nt: TGTGCCAGCAGCCCTAGGACAGTAAGGGGATCTGGCTACACCTTC

d_gene: .
v_gene: TRBV20-1
abundance: few
j_gene: TRBJ2-3
CDR3aa: CSASGTPTSLDTQYF
CDR3nt: TGCAGTGCTTCCGGGACTCCTACATCCCTGGATACGCAGTATTTT

d_gene: TRBD2
v_gene: TRBV5-1
abundance: few
j_gene: TRBJ2-1
CDR3aa: CASSFEPSGGFNEQFF
CDR3nt: TGCGCCAGCAGCTTCGAACCTAGCGGGGGTTTCAATGAGCAGTTCTTC

d_gene: .
v_gene: TRBV25-1
abundance: many
j_gene: TRBJ1-1
CDR3aa: CASSEVTGPNEAFF
CDR3nt: TGTGCCAGCAGTGAAGTGACAGGACCTAATGAAGCTTTCTTT

d_gene: .
v_gene: TRBV6-2/TRBV6-3
abundance: few
j_gene: TRBJ1-1
CDR3aa: CASLGRRRTEAFF
CDR3nt: TGTGCCTCCCTCGGGCGCCGGAGGACTGAAGCTTTCTTT

d_gene: TRBD1
v_gene: TRBV12-3/TRBV12-4
abundance: .
j_gene: TRBJ2-3
CDR3aa: CASSTTGARADTQYF
CDR3nt: TGTGCCAGCAGTACCACAGGGGCGCGGGCAGATACGCAGTATTTT

d_gene: .
v_gene: TRBV27
abundance: few
j_gene: TRBJ1-2
CDR3aa: CASSSPEGGYTF
CDR3nt: TGTGCCAGCAGTTCGCCTGAAGGTGGCTACACCTTC

d_gene: TRBD1
v_gene: TRBV5-1
abundance: .
j_gene: TRBJ2-3
CDR3aa: CASSPEGTGTNTQYF
CDR3nt: TGCGCCAGCAGCCCGGAAGGGACAGGGACAAATACGCAGTATTTT

d_gene: .
v_gene: TRBV7-9
abundance: few
j_gene: TRBJ2-6
CDR3aa: CASSAGVSGANVLTF
CDR3nt: TGTGCCAGCAGTGCAGGGGTCTCTGGGGCCAACGTCCTGACTTTC

d_gene: .
v_gene: TRBV5-1
abundance: .
j_gene: TRBJ2-5
CDR3aa: CASSFAVPQETQYF
CDR3nt: TGCGCCAGCAGCTTTGCAGTACCTCAAGAGACCCAGTACTTC

d_gene: .
v_gene: TRBV7-9
abundance: few
j_gene: TRBJ1-2
CDR3aa: CASSLGSGDSYGYTF
CDR3nt: TGTGCCAGCAGCTTGGGTTCGGGGGATAGCTATGGCTACACCTTC

d_gene: TRBD2
v_gene: TRBV7-9
abundance: many
j_gene: TRBJ2-1
CDR3aa: CASSLRVGTSGERRYNEQFF
CDR3nt: TGTGCCAGCAGCTTAAGGGTCGGGACTAGCGGGGAAAGAAGATACAATGAGCAGTTCTTC

d_gene: .
v_gene: TRBV10-3
abundance: few
j_gene: TRBJ2-2
CDR3aa: CAIRKTENTGELFF
CDR3nt: TGTGCCATCAGAAAGACAGAAAACACCGGGGAGCTGTTTTTT

d_gene: TRBD2
v_gene: TRBV12-3/TRBV12-4
abundance: many
j_gene: TRBJ2-1
CDR3aa: CASSPRGAGFREQFF
CDR3nt: TGTGCCAGCAGTCCGCGGGGGGCCGGTTTTAGAGAGCAGTTCTTC

d_gene: TRBD1
v_gene: TRBV20-1
abundance: .
j_gene: TRBJ1-1
CDR3aa: CSARDFQGADTEAFF
CDR3nt: TGCAGTGCTAGAGATTTTCAGGGGGCGGACACTGAAGCTTTCTTT